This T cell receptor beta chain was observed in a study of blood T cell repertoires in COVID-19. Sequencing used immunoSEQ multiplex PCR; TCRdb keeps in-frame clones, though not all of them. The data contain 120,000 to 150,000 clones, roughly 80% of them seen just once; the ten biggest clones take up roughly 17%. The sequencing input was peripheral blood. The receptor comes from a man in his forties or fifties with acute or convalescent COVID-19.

The CDR3 reads CASSKESRIGGGYTF. In DNA, the CDR3 is TGTGCCAGCAGCAAAGAGAGCAGAATCGGAGGAGGCTACACCTTC. The chain combines TRBV21-1 with TRBJ1-2. TRBV21-1 is a pseudogene locus. The CDR3 has 15 amino acids.